Below, 22 T cell receptor beta chains from the same sample are listed, as sequenced in a study of T cells after yellow fever vaccination. TCRdb processed the 5' RACE reads anew with MiXCR; each CDR3 protein has one entry. Among about 74,000 distinct CDR3 sequences listed, about 6.6% were seen once. The sequenced sample was CD8+ T cells sorted from PBMCs, obtained 5 to 6 days after the first yellow fever vaccination. These receptors were collected from a man aged 18 to 35 who received the YFV17D yellow fever vaccine.

There are many counts of this clonotype. V is TRBV5-1 and J is TRBJ2-7; possibly TRBD2 for D (7 bases). The CDR3 is 14 amino acids. V was shortened by 2 bases and J by 3 bases, with 12 bases between the two germline ends. Germline CDR1 SGHRS, CDR2 YFSETQ. Written as DNA, the CDR3 is TGCGCCAGCAGCTTTTGGGGGGGCAACTACGAGCAGTACGTC. This gives the protein CASSFWGGNYEQYV.

This clonotype was found a few times. J is TRBJ2-6 and V is TRBV9; 7 nucleotides line up with TRBD1. The V gene's germline CDR1 is SGDLS and CDR2 YYNGEE. V lost 3 bases and J lost 1; bases outside the gene matches: 10. The CDR3 sequence is 18 residues long. CDR3 protein: CASSARDSRVSGANVLTF. CDR3 sequence (DNA): TGTGCCAGCAGCGCCCGGGACAGCCGGGTTTCTGGGGCCAACGTCCTGACTTTC.

This clonotype was seen many times. J is TRBJ1-1 and V is TRBV12-3 or TRBV12-4; 7 nucleotides agree with TRBD1. The CDR3 runs to 14 residues. V was clipped by 5 bases and J by 3 bases; unmatched bases: 6. The CDR3 nucleotides read TGTGCCAGCAGTGTCCCGGGACAGTACACTGAAGCTTTCTTT. Translated, it gives CASSVPGQYTEAFF.

This clonotype has ten or more counts. This sequence joins TRBV10-3 and TRBJ2-3, with 8 bases aligning to TRBD2. The germline V gene has CDR1 ENHRY and CDR2 SYGVKD. The CDR3 is made up of 15 amino acids. With V trimmed by 9 bases and J by 5 bases, 13 bases remained unmatched. The CDR3 DNA reads as TGTGCCATAAAGACCGGGACTAGTTATGGAGATACGCAGTATTTT. It codes for CAIKTGTSYGDTQYF.

This clonotype came up a few times. The V gene is TRBV29-1, the J gene TRBJ2-2; 13 nucleotides match TRBD2. Germline CDR1 SQVTM, CDR2 ANQGSEA. The CDR3 has 16 residues. J lost 7 bases, V lost 2 bases, and 7 bases had no gene match. CDR3 residues: CSVETTSGGADGELFF. The CDR3 coding sequence is TGCAGCGTTGAAACTACTAGCGGGGGGGCGGACGGGGAGCTGTTTTTT.

This clonotype was counted many times. The chain joins TRBV7-6 to TRBJ1-1, with D unresolved. The CDR3 covers 14 residues. V lost 3 bases, J lost 1 base, and 9 bases lay in between. Germline V gene lookup returns CDR1 SGHVS and CDR2 FNYEAQ. The CDR3 sequence: CASSFMRANTEAFF. CDR3 nucleotides: TGTGCCAGCAGCTTTATGAGGGCGAACACTGAAGCTTTCTTT.

At least ten counts were recorded for this clonotype. The chain joins TRBV6-1 to TRBJ2-1; unclear D gene. This CDR3 is built from 13 residues. V lost 0 bases, J lost 6 bases, and 6 bases lay in between. Germline V lookup: CDR1 MNHNS, CDR2 SASEGT. This chain's CDR3 is CASSEAELNEQFF. The DNA of the CDR3 is TGTGCCAGCAGTGAAGCCGAACTCAATGAGCAGTTCTTC.

Ten or more counts support this clonotype. The chain carries TRBV20-1 and TRBJ2-1; possibly TRBD2 for D (5 bases). Germline V CDR1 and CDR2: DFQATT, SNEGSKA (reference sequence). The CDR3 runs 13 residues. The V gene lost 7 bases and the J gene lost 2 bases, with 12 bases spanning the gap. CDR3 residues: CSGLAGTYNEQFF. In nucleotides, the CDR3 is TGCAGTGGCTTGGCGGGTACCTACAATGAGCAGTTCTTC.

This clonotype was counted between two and nine times. This rearrangement joins TRBV4-1 to TRBJ2-5; 10 nucleotides match TRBD1. The CDR3 loop spans 15 amino acids. J gave up 5 bases and V 3 bases, and 6 bases lay outside the gene matches. Per germline, CDR1 MGHRA and CDR2 YSYEKL. The CDR3 protein is CASSQRGQGMETQYF. CDR3 DNA sequence: TGCGCCAGCAGCCAGAGGGGACAGGGGATGGAGACCCAGTACTTC.

This clonotype was picked up many times. V usage is TRBV10-2 and J usage is TRBJ2-5, with D perhaps TRBD2 (5 bases). The CDR3 is 15 residues long. Germline V gene sequence: CDR1 WSHSY, CDR2 SAAADI. Between the trimmed V and J ends, which lost 2 bases and 1 base, there was a span of 11 bases. CDR3 loop: CASSEPLGLQETQYF. The CDR3 bases are TGCGCCAGCAGTGAGCCACTAGGCCTCCAAGAGACCCAGTACTTC.

The table lists this clonotype with a few counts. This chain links TRBV5-6 with TRBJ2-7; 9 bases match TRBD1. V shed 7 bases and J 5 bases; nucleotides not matched to a gene: 10. In germline, CDR1 is SGHDT, CDR2 YYEEEE. CDR3 size: 14 residues. The CDR3 region is CASDWGQGNNEQYF. The CDR3 DNA sequence: TGTGCCAGCGATTGGGGACAGGGTAACAACGAGCAGTACTTC. The full variable domain, with the rest looked up from reference TRBV5-6 and TRBJ2-7, is DAGVTQSPTHLIKTRGQQVTLRCSPKSGHDTVSWYQQALGQGPQFIFQYYEEEERQRGNFPDRFSGHQFPNYSSELNVNALLLGDSALYLCASDWGQGNNEQYFGPGTRLTVT.

V gene TRBV6-5 combines with J gene TRBJ1-4, with D unclear. V was cut by 2 bases and J by 3 bases, with 7 bases left in between. The V gene's germline CDR1 is MNHEY and CDR2 SVGAGI. This CDR3 comprises 14 residues. The CDR3 DNA reads as TGTGCCAGCAGTTACAGGGCCGCTAATGAAAAACTGTTTTTT. Residues: CASSYRAANEKLFF.

This chain uses TRBV4-3 with TRBJ1-3; D remains ambiguous. Germline V gives CDR1 LGHNA, CDR2 YSLEER. This CDR3 is 16 amino acids long. Between the trimmed V and J ends, which lost 0 bases and 0 bases, there was a span of 9 bases. CDR3 residues: CASSQDRGSSGNTIYF. The CDR3 DNA is TGCGCCAGCAGCCAAGATCGAGGGAGCTCTGGAAACACCATATATTTT.

The chain couples TRBV20-1 to TRBJ2-5; maybe TRBD2 (6 bases). The CDR3 extends over 15 amino acids. In germline, CDR1 is DFQATT, CDR2 SNEGSKA (reference sequence). Trimming took 8 bases from V and 5 from J, leaving 24 bases between them. CDR3 residues: CSPTAGPRAGETQYF. As DNA, the CDR3 is TGCAGTCCGACGGCGGGGCCCAGGGCGGGGGAGACCCAGTACTTC.

The chain has TRBV29-1 and TRBJ2-3; the D is unclear. CDR1 and CDR2 (germline): SQVTM, ANQGSEA. The germline V and J ends were trimmed by 6 bases and 2 bases, with 15 bases remaining between them. The CDR3 is made up of 14 amino acids. CDR3 coding DNA: TGCAGCGTGCCTTGGCAGGCGAACACAGATACGCAGTATTTT. It translates to CSVPWQANTDTQYF.

This clonotype showed up just a few times. The gene calls are TRBV6-6 and TRBJ2-2; no definite D call. The germline V gene has CDR1 MNHNY and CDR2 SVGAGI (reference sequence). This CDR3 contains 13 residues. Trimming removed 7 bases at V and 4 bases at J, with 10 bases between. The CDR3 reads CASTRATTGELFF. The CDR3 DNA reads TGTGCCAGCACGCGAGCCACCACCGGGGAGCTGTTTTTT.

This clonotype came up a few times. This chain connects TRBV7-6 to TRBJ1-1, with 7 bases that match TRBD1. CDR3 length: 13 residues. Germline V gene data show CDR1 as SGHVS and CDR2 as FNYEAQ. Losses at the gene ends were 5 bases for V and 5 bases for J; bases not matched to a gene: 5. The CDR3 DNA reads as TGTGCCAGCAGCCCCAGCAGGGGGACTGAAGCTTTCTTT. This translates into CASSPSRGTEAFF.

This clonotype occurred a few times. The chain joins TRBV6-5 to TRBJ2-5, with D tentatively TRBD2 (5 bases). Germline assignment: CDR1 MNHEY and CDR2 SVGAGI. The CDR3 has 13 residues. The germline V and J ends were trimmed by 2 bases and 4 bases, with 8 bases remaining between them. The CDR3 sequence: CASSYGAGETQYF. The CDR3 DNA sequence: TGTGCCAGCAGTTACGGTGCGGGAGAGACCCAGTACTTC.

The chain links TRBV24-1 to TRBJ2-1; D gene uncertain. The V gene lost 5 bases and the J gene lost 6 bases, with 16 bases spanning the gap. The CDR3 is made up of 15 amino acids. Germline V CDR1 and CDR2: KGHDR, SFDVKD. CDR3 loop: CATSGSGTPGNEQFF. For the CDR3, the DNA is TGTGCCACCAGTGGCTCCGGTACGCCGGGCAATGAGCAGTTCTTC.

This clonotype has ten or more counts. The V call is TRBV12-3 or TRBV12-4, the J call TRBJ1-5; D call uncertain. CDR3 length: 16 residues. Trimming took off 6 bases at V and 0 bases at J, with 15 bases between the two ends. CDR3 protein: CASSLNRVTSNQPQHF. CDR3 in DNA: TGTGCCAGCAGCCTCAACAGAGTCACTAGCAATCAGCCCCAGCATTTT.

This chain links TRBV6-5 with TRBJ2-1, with 11 bases identical to TRBD1. CDR1 is MNHEY, CDR2 SVGAGI, per germline. The CDR3 contains 15 residues. J gave up 7 bases and V 3 bases, and 5 bases lay outside the gene matches. The CDR3 coding sequence is TGTGCCAGCAGTTATGGGACAGGGGGTCTAAATGAGCAGTTCTTC. Protein: CASSYGTGGLNEQFF.

This clonotype was observed at least ten times. The genes are TRBV6-2 or TRBV6-3 and TRBJ1-5, with D possibly being TRBD1 (5 bases). The CDR3 loop spans 14 amino acids. Per germline, CDR1 MNHEY and CDR2 SVGEGT. The V and J ends lost 6 bases and 4 bases respectively, with 13 bases between them. DNA for the CDR3: TGTGCCAGCAGCTGGGGGACCGAAAATCAGCCCCAGCATTTT. It codes for CASSWGTENQPQHF.